These T cell receptor beta chains were read from a single sample in a study of blood T cell repertoires in COVID-19. TCRdb's table, derived via immunoSEQ multiplex PCR, lists solely in-frame clones and lacks some. The sample holds fewer than 250,000 clones, about nine tenths seen once. Sequenced input: peripheral blood. The receptors were gathered from a man under 40 with COVID-19, enrolled during active disease. Each CDR3 is given with its conserved first and last residue. Each record gives: CDR3 protein, CDR3 DNA, J gene, D gene, V gene. A D gene is named only where the DNA matches it firmly.

CASSTLFSSYEQYF | TGTGCCAGCAGTACCTTGTTCAGCTCCTACGAGCAGTACTTC | TRBJ2-7 | NA | TRBV14
CASSPPNTGGNTEAFF | TGTGCCAGCTCACCACCGAATACAGGGGGGAACACTGAAGCTTTCTTT | TRBJ1-1 | TRBD1 | TRBV18
CASSQLFGQPNTEAFF | TGTGCCAGCAGCCAACTATTTGGACAGCCGAACACTGAAGCTTTCTTT | TRBJ1-1 | NA | TRBV14
CASSDGLAGVTFTDTQYF | TGTGCCAGTAGTGACGGACTAGCGGGGGTAACCTTCACAGATACGCAGTATTTT | TRBJ2-3 | TRBD2 | TRBV19
CASSMPRGGSYNEQFF | TGCGCCAGCAGCATGCCCCGGGGGGGCTCCTACAATGAGCAGTTCTTC | TRBJ2-1 | TRBD2 | TRBV5-1
CASKREIPYGYTF | TGTGCCAGCAAAAGGGAGATACCCTATGGCTACACCTTC | TRBJ1-2 | NA | TRBV6-6
CASSLQGGQPQHF | TGTGCCAGTAGTCTACAGGGGGGACAGCCCCAGCATTTT | TRBJ1-5 | TRBD1 | TRBV19
CASSYSGGGIHYGYTF | TGTGCCAGCAGTTACTCCGGGGGGGGGATCCACTATGGCTACACCTTC | TRBJ1-2 | NA | TRBV6-5
CASSLRDINSGANVLTF | TGTGCCAGCAGTTTAAGGGACATTAACTCTGGGGCCAACGTCCTGACTTTC | TRBJ2-6 | NA | TRBV27
CASSYWTGQATNEKLFF | TGTGCCAGCAGCTACTGGACAGGACAGGCGACTAATGAAAAACTGTTTTTT | TRBJ1-4 | TRBD1 | TRBV5-5
CASSERDSGGQETQYF | TGTGCCAGCAGCGAGAGAGATAGCGGGGGGCAAGAGACCCAGTACTTC | TRBJ2-5 | TRBD2 | TRBV9
CASSSTPGTDIYNEQFF | TGTGCCAGCAGCTCCACCCCGGGGACTGACATTTACAATGAGCAGTTCTTC | TRBJ2-1 | NA | TRBV7-2
CASSRSGNTGELFF | TGTGCCAGCAGCCGATCGGGGAACACCGGGGAGCTGTTTTTT | TRBJ2-2 | NA | TRBV3-1/TRBV3-2